A selection of T cell receptor beta chains follows, all from one sample in a study of T cell changes during pregnancy in multiple sclerosis. Libraries were prepared by immunoSEQ multiplex PCR; TCRdb keeps only in-frame clonotypes and omits some of them. The sample yields roughly 51,000 clones, approximately 94% seen once. The material sequenced was CD8+ T cells from peripheral blood mononuclear cells, taken before pregnancy. The receptors were gathered from a female donor with multiple sclerosis, enrolled in a pregnancy study. Each CDR3 is given with its conserved first and last residue.

V gene,J gene,CDR3 protein
TRBV7-6,TRBJ2-1,CASSLGEGGSQFF
TRBV4-2,TRBJ1-1,CASSQDPGVSRPPENTEAFF
TRBV18,TRBJ1-5,CASSPYETGTSNQPQHF
TRBV30,TRBJ1-2,CAWSVPGEDYGYTF
TRBV9,TRBJ2-1,CASSVKDRAHEQFF
TRBV11-2,TRBJ1-1,CASSFAGRNTEAFF
TRBV11-2,TRBJ1-4,CASSPEGTATNEKLFF
TRBV5-1,TRBJ2-5,CASSLLGGETQYF
TRBV6-5,TRBJ1-1,CASSPGLNTEAFF
TRBV15,TRBJ2-3,CATSTNRDSFLDTQYF
TRBV28,TRBJ1-1,CASSLYREGNTEAFF
TRBV19,TRBJ2-3,CASSIRQGSTDTQYF
TRBV19,TRBJ1-2,CASSSGTGGYGYTF
TRBV9,TRBJ1-3,CASSPGQVPSGNTIYF
TRBV11-2,TRBJ2-1,CASSLGQLSSYNEQFF